Described below is a single TCR beta chain sequence and its context. The record originates from a study of OX40 agonist ivuxolimab in advanced cancers. This CDR3 contains 14 residues. V was trimmed by 5 bases and J by 3 bases, leaving 14 bases between them. CDR1 MNHEY and CDR2 SMNVEV come from the germline V gene (reference sequence). Profiling relied on immunoSEQ multiplex PCR, and the TCRdb table lists in-frame clones only, not all of them. The sample lists approximately 8,800 clones, around 75% occurring once. The sample here was CD4+ or CD8+ T cells sorted from blood, taken in a trial of the OX40 agonist ivuxolimab. The receptor was isolated from an adult with an advanced solid tumor such as melanoma, head and neck, liver or kidney cancer. The chain is built from TRBV27 and TRBJ2-7; TRBD1 is a possible D gene (5 bases). Here the CDR3 reads CASSPTALYYEQYF. The CDR3 nucleotides read TGTGCCAGCAGTCCGACAGCTTTATACTACGAGCAGTACTTC.